What follows is one TCR beta chain and its context. The data are from a study of blood T cell repertoires in COVID-19. Study context: Donors in the United States, Italy and Spain gave samples during acute or convalescent COVID-19.

In the authors' workflow: Amplification of reference gene primers was used by the study to estimate nucleated cell counts. Some clones are missing from TCRdb's copy, which holds only in-frame ones; the method was immunoSEQ multiplex PCR. V and J calls and clone size are given by that table; D and trimming were obtained from the DNA. This table holds 110,000 to 150,000 clones, about nine tenths found once. CDR3 length: 14 residues. V was clipped by 6 bases and J by 0 bases, with 11 bases between them. Germline values: CDR1 MDHEN, CDR2 SYDVKM. The genes are TRBV28 and TRBJ1-1; D ambiguous. The sequence was obtained from a woman of 80 years or more with acute or convalescent COVID-19. Source material: peripheral blood. Written as DNA, the CDR3 is TGTGCCAGCAGAACACAGAGTATGAACACTGAAGCTTTCTTT. Protein sequence: CASRTQSMNTEAFF.